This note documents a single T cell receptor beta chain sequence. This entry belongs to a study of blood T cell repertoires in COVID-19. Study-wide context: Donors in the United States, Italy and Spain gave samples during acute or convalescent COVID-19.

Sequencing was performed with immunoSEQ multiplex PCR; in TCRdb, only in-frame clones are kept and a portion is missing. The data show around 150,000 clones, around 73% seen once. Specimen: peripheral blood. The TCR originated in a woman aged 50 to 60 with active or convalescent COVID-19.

The CDR3 sequence: CASSIVGGSYEQYF. In DNA form, the CDR3 reads TGTGCCAGTAGTATAGTCGGAGGAAGTTACGAGCAGTACTTC. V is TRBV19 and J is TRBJ2-7, with D perhaps matching TRBD2 (5 bases). Trimming pared 1 base from V and 4 bases from J, leaving 11 bases between. Per germline, CDR1 LNHDA and CDR2 SQIVND (reference sequence). CDR3 length equals 14 residues.